Each of the 9 T cell receptor beta chains below was sequenced from the same sample in a study of blood T cell repertoires in COVID-19. Assay used: immunoSEQ multiplex PCR; TCRdb lists only in-frame clones, some missing. This table has approximately 250,000 clones, about four fifths appearing once. The sequenced material came from peripheral blood. The receptors were gathered from a man in his fifties with acute or convalescent COVID-19.

This chain uses TRBV5-1 with TRBJ1-1; D gene ambiguous. CDR1 SGHRS and CDR2 YFSETQ come from the germline V gene. Trimming pared 0 bases from V and 0 bases from J, leaving 12 bases between. The CDR3 is 16 residues long. CDR3 sequence: CASSLAAGRVNTEAFF. The CDR3 DNA is TGCGCCAGCAGCTTGGCGGCAGGCCGTGTGAACACTGAAGCTTTCTTT.

This chain links TRBV18 with TRBJ1-1, with D tentatively TRBD1 (5 bases). The CDR3 is 15 residues long. The V end lost 3 bases, the J end lost 5 bases, and 16 bases lay between the germline ends. In germline, CDR1 is KGHSH, CDR2 LQKENI. The CDR3 is CASSPIMIRETEAFF. In DNA, the CDR3 is TGTGCCAGCTCACCTATAATGATCAGGGAAACTGAAGCTTTCTTT. Together with reference TRBV18 and TRBJ1-1, the CDR3 gives the full variable domain: NAGVMQNPRHLVRRRGQEARLRCSPMKGHSHVYWYRQLPEEGLKFMVYLQKENIIDESGMPKERFSAEFPKEGPSILRIQQVVRGDSAAYFCASSPIMIRETEAFFGQGTRLTVV.

The rearrangement joins TRBV5-1 to TRBJ2-7; TRBD2 might be the D (6 bases). Germline lookup yields CDR1 SGHRS and CDR2 YFSETQ. The CDR3 is 15 residues long. The V end lost 0 bases, the J end lost 3 bases, and 13 bases lay between the germline ends. CDR3 region: CASSLVGGAYYEQYF. The CDR3 DNA sequence: TGCGCCAGCAGCTTGGTTGGAGGGGCTTACTACGAGCAGTACTTC.

The chain has TRBV4-1 and TRBJ2-7; 7 bases are a match to TRBD2. V gave up 3 bases and J gave up 5 bases; unmatched junction bases: 7. Germline V CDR1 and CDR2: MGHRA, YSYEKL. This CDR3 region has 14 residues. CDR3 bases: TGCGCCAGCAGCCAGATGAGCGGGGTAAACGAGCAGTACTTC. This translates into CASSQMSGVNEQYF.

V is TRBV12-5 and J is TRBJ1-1; perhaps TRBD1 as D (5 bases). Trimming shortened V by 1 base and J by 8 bases, and 8 bases separated the two germline ends. Per the germline V gene, CDR1 is LGHNT and CDR2 is FRNRAP. This CDR3 spans 12 amino acids. The CDR3, as DNA: TGTGCTAGTGGTTTGGGACAGTCAGAAGCTTTCTTT. Translation: CASGLGQSEAFF.

The chain couples TRBV7-6 to TRBJ1-1; 9 bases line up with TRBD1. Looked up from germline, CDR1 is SGHVS and CDR2 is FNYEAQ. The V gene end was trimmed by 6 bases and the J gene end by 3 bases; junction bases not matched to a gene: 2. This CDR3 region has 13 residues. CDR3 sequence reads: CASSRQGDTEAFF. In DNA form, the CDR3 reads TGTGCCAGCAGTCGACAGGGGGACACTGAAGCTTTCTTT. The full variable domain, in which reference TRBV7-6 and TRBJ1-1 provide the parts outside the CDR3, is GAGVSQSPRYKVTKRGQDVALRCDPISGHVSLYWYRQALGQGPEFLTYFNYEAQQDKSGLPNDRFSAERPEGSISTLTIQRTEQRDSAMYRCASSRQGDTEAFFGQGTRLTVV.

The gene calls are TRBV6-6 and TRBJ2-1, with D perhaps matching TRBD2 (6 bases). This CDR3 comprises 15 residues. Germline values: CDR1 MNHNY, CDR2 SVGAGI (reference sequence). Trimming pared 2 bases from V and 2 bases from J, leaving 10 bases between. The CDR3 is CASSYVGLTYNEQFF. The CDR3 bases are TGTGCCAGCAGTTACGTGGGACTGACCTACAATGAGCAGTTCTTC.

V gene TRBV7-9 combines with J gene TRBJ1-6; tentatively, D is TRBD1 (6 bases). Germline assignment: CDR1 SEHNR and CDR2 FQNEAQ (reference sequence). Trimming pared 5 bases from V and 8 bases from J, leaving 16 bases between. The CDR3 covers 15 residues. The CDR3 nucleotides read TGTGCCAGCAGCCAAAGACAGGTCCCTGATTCACCCCTCCACTTT. This codes for CASSQRQVPDSPLHF.

The chain joins TRBV11-3 to TRBJ1-2, with D maybe TRBD1 (5 bases). This CDR3 contains 14 residues. Between the trimmed V and J ends, which lost 1 base and 5 bases, there was a span of 11 bases. CDR1 SGHNT and CDR2 YENEEA come from the germline V gene. The CDR3 reads CASSLGAGRYGYTF. CDR3 in DNA: TGTGCCAGCAGCTTAGGAGCAGGGCGATATGGCTACACCTTC. Looking up the rest from reference TRBV11-3 and TRBJ1-2 gives the full variable domain: EAGVVQSPRYKIIEKKQPVAFWCNPISGHNTLYWYLQNLGQGPELLIRYENEEAVDDSQLPKDRFSAERLKGVDSTLKIQPAELGDSAVYLCASSLGAGRYGYTFGSGTRLTVV.